Reported below is one T cell receptor (beta chain). The antigen remains undetermined. The germline V and J ends were trimmed by 1 base and 9 bases, with 16 bases remaining between them. This CDR3 contains 15 residues. The V gene's germline CDR1 is LGHNA and CDR2 YSLEER. Here immunoSEQ multiplex PCR was the method, and the copy in TCRdb shows in-frame clones only, minus some. The profile shows 160,000 or so clones, around nine tenths of them singletons. The data were obtained in a study of lymphopenia after photon versus proton radiotherapy. Study results and limitations: Photon-treated patients lost naive T cells and TCR diversity; proton-treated stayed stable. After the lymphocyte nadir, photon-treated repertoires showed oligoclonal expansion, especially of CD8+ Temra cells. Survival link was tested only in deceased patients; proton benefit remains a possibility. In patients who died, overall survival fell as post-nadir TCR diversity dropped more.

The TCR sequence derives from a man aged 45-65 years with gastric cancer. This sample comprised peripheral blood, obtained from a patient treated with photon-based radiotherapy. The rearrangement joins TRBV4-3 to TRBJ2-4; the D gene is possibly TRBD1 (6 bases). CDR3 in DNA: TGCGCCAGCAGCCAAGTAGCCACAGGGTCGGGCATTCAGTACTTC. Translating gives CASSQVATGSGIQYF.